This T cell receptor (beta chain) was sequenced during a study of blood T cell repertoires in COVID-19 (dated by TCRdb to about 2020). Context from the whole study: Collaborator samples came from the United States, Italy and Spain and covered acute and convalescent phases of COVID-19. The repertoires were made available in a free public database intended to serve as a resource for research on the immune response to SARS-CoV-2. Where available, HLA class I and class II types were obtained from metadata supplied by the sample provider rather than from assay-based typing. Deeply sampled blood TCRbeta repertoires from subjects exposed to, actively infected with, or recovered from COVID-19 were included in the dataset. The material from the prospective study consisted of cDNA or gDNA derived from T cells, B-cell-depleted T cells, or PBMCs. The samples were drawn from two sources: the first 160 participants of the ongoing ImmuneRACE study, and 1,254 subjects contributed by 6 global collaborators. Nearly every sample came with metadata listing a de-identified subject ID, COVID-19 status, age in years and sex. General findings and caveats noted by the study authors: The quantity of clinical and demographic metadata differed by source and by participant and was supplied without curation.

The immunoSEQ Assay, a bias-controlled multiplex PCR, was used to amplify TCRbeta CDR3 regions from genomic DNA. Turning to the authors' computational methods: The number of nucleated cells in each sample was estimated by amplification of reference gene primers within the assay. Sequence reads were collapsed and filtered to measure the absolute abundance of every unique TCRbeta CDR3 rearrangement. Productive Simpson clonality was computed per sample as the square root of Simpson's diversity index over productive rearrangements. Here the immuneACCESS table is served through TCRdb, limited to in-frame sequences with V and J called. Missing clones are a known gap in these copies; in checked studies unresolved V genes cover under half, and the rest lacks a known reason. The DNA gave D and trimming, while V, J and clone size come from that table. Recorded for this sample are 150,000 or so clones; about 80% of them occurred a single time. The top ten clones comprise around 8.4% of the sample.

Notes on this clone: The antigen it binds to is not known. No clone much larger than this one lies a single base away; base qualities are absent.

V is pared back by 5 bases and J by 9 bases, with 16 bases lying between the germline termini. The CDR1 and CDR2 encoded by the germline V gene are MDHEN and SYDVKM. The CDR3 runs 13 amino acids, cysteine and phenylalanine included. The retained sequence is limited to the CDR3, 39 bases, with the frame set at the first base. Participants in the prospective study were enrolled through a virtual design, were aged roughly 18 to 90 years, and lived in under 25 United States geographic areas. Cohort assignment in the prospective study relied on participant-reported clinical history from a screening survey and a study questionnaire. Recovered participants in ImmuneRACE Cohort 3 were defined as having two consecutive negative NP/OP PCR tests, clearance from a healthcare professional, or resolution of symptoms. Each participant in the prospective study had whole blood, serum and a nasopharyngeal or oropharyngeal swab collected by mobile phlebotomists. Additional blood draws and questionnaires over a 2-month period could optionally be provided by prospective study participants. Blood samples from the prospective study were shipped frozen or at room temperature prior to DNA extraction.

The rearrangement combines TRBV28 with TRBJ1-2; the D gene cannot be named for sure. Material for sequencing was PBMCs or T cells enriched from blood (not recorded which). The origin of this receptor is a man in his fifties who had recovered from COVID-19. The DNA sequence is TGTGCCAGCAGTCAGACCCAGGAAAAGAGCTACACCTTC. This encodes CASSQTQEKSYTF.